This TCR beta chain appears in the sequencing data of a study of cytomegalovirus exposure and HLA in healthy donors (dated by TCRdb to 2016 to 2017). Background on the whole study: An earlier analysis of 587 of the donors reported about 280 Gb of sequence data and 117 million unique TCR beta sequences obtained from about 179 million T cells. Around 330 gigabases of sequencing data and 70 million to 95 million unique TCR sequences made up an early release that covered approximately 620 HLA-typed donors. Every repertoire in the discovery cohort had been generated on one and the same sequencing platform. Across some 400 genotyped donors of the cohort, an average of about 220,000 unique TCR beta nucleotide sequences per donor were sequenced, and 15% to 20% of those sequences were non-productive. The study profiled the T cell repertoires of 666 subjects by immunosequencing and related them to cytomegalovirus serostatus. HLA typing covered class I and class II loci at four-digit resolution. Typing coverage varied by locus: 629-630 donors for A, B, C, DRB1 and DQB1; 500 to 550 for DQA1; about 590 for DPA1; approximately 490 for DPB1. Besides the first cohort of roughly 700 subjects, a separate validation cohort made up of roughly 120 different subjects was used. The study combined high-throughput TCR immunosequencing, statistical association of individual TCRs with disease status, and machine learning to predict cytomegalovirus infection status. The aim of the study was to test whether cataloging public T cell receptors could identify signatures of past pathogen exposure. In the later analysis, no new phenotypic data were used to find candidate immune exposures; instead, reliance was placed on TCR beta sequences and their occurrence across donors. A later genetic analysis used genome-wide SNP genotypes for about 60% of the roughly 700 donors, treating that subset as a discovery cohort. In a later analysis, previously published TCR beta repertoires from 550 to 750 donors were re-analyzed and high-resolution HLA genotyping was added so that TCR occurrence patterns could be studied. Of the 398 genotyped donors, more than 75% were placed in the genetic ancestry cluster associated with self-reported Caucasian donors. A few DR-DQ haplotypes were treated as single units for association and clustering because of strong linkage in the cohort. In an earlier analysis of roughly 580 of the donors, high-throughput TCR beta sequencing was used to judge whether each TCR beta V gene segment behaved as functional or pseudogenic. Alongside the repertoire data, information on donor age, sex, ethnicity and CMV serostatus was compiled. Overall results and qualifications from the work: A later analysis found that TCR association rates varied across HLA loci, with DRB1 alleles showing the most associated TCRs and HLA-C alleles the fewest. Roughly uniform sequencing depth across donors was assumed in presence/absence analyses, although this assumption may not hold. In a later analysis, more than 15,000 TCR beta sequences were associated with specific HLA alleles at a false discovery rate of 0.05. An association between a missense DCLRE1C variant and V-gene and J-gene trimming of TCR beta chains was found in a later genetic analysis and replicated in an independent cohort. In the study, around 150 TCR beta chains were listed as associated with cytomegalovirus. The cohort was sequenced for TCR beta chains only, and without alpha or paired-chain data the features that could be detected were limited. Some IMGT-functional V segments, including TRBV6-2 and TRBV6-3, could not be told apart with the 87-base-pair reads, so those segments were excluded. According to the authors, the approach could potentially be generalized to other disease states and immunological phenotypes. The classifier was reported to diagnose cytomegalovirus status with high specificity and sensitivity in both the original and validation cohorts. Most TCR sequences were observed very rarely across donors, whereas some public TCRs were present in many individuals. The sequencing pipeline was judged likely to have produced a cluster of highly shared sequence variants as a technical artifact. In a later genetic analysis, fewer N-insertions in productive TCRs were reported among donors in an Asian-associated ancestry cluster than the roughly 700-donor mean. HLA typing was unavailable for some donors at each locus, so association tests used only the typed subset. The only immune exposure information available for the cohort was CMV serostatus. Correlated functional status among segregating V segments might be attributable to linkage disequilibrium, but an unknown experimental factor could not be ruled out. Approximately 16 rarely observed V segments, including chromosome 9 orphons, were excluded from the earlier analysis of some 590 of the donors because counts were too low. An earlier analysis of roughly 570 of the donors showed that most TCR beta V segments appeared in productive rearrangements either about 90% or about 30% of the time, which broadly matched IMGT annotations. According to a later analysis, most CMV-associated TCR beta chains appeared to be HLA-restricted, and the HLA associations seemed to be driven largely by CMV exposure. Several of the top co-occurrence clusters appeared to be linked to parvovirus B19, influenza, CMV and Epstein-Barr virus, according to a later analysis. A further reported finding was that TCR beta sequences accurately predicted the HLA-A and HLA-B alleles for most subjects in the first cohort. Assigning TCR associations to individual alleles was difficult when HLA alleles, especially DR and DQ, strongly co-occurred. In a later analysis, HLA-associated TCR beta chains were found to be more clonally expanded and to have lower generation probabilities than equally common non-associated chains. Three of the identified cytomegalovirus-associated TCR beta chains were confirmed in vitro to be specific for cytomegalovirus antigens.

In its sample, this clone was seen a few times. Its cognate antigen has yet to be identified. No much larger clone is present one base from it, and per-base qualities are unavailable. The cohort was made up of 666 healthy bone marrow donors. All cohort members were sampled while nominally healthy, although unrecorded immune exposures were likely present. CMV serostatus was positive for 250 to 300 and negative for about half of the roughly 670 cohort members, and was not recorded for this donor. Every donor gave a peripheral blood sample, and the peripheral blood mononuclear cells from that sample were used for TCR beta sequencing. The Qiagen DNeasy Blood Extraction Kit was used to extract genomic DNA from the blood cell samples. Libraries were constructed by the immunoSEQ multiplex PCR assay. The multiplex PCR relied on a mix of 60 forward primers for TCR Vbeta segments and 13 reverse primers for TCR Jbeta segments. The CDR3 region of rearranged TCR beta genes was amplified from genomic DNA by a multiplex PCR assay. The amplified TCR beta libraries were sequenced on the Illumina HiSeq System as 87-base-pair reads. The authors' analysis ran thus. In a later analysis, tens of millions of unique TCR beta chains were counted across the 500 to 850 repertoires, and about 10 million of these chains were shared by at least two donors. To remove PCR and sequencing errors, raw reads were error-corrected and collapsed into unique sequences using a nearest-neighbor algorithm that merged closely related sequences. To assign V, D and J gene segments, CDR3 sequences were aligned to IMGT reference sequences. For a sequence to be retained, a match of at least six nucleotides was required to both a V gene segment and a J gene segment. A rearrangement counted as productive if the CDR3 had no stop codons and remained in frame with V and J, and every other rearrangement counted as non-productive. CDR3 was defined by IMGT convention, running from the second conserved V-encoded cysteine to the conserved J-encoded phenylalanine. The earlier analysis of 587 of the donors excluded sequences that lacked an unambiguous match to a single V gene segment. In an earlier analysis of almost 600 of the donors, a V segment was called functional when productive rearrangements were above 56.7%, and segregating when the standard deviation between donors exceeded 5%. To diagnose cytomegalovirus status from the catalog of TCR beta chain sequences, a statistical classification framework was built. V and J gene assignment, in a later analysis, came from comparing TCR nucleotide sequences with IMGT/GENE-DB human TR gene sequences. The TCRdist pipeline was used in a later analysis to assign CDR3 sequences and most-parsimonious VDJ recombination scenarios. In a later analysis, every TCR beta chain was defined by the combination of its CDR3 amino acid sequence and its V-gene family, and reads without a unique V-gene family were dropped. A later analysis removed several hundred highly shared, low-generation-probability nucleotide sequences to deal with suspected cross-contamination and a sequencing artifact. For each public chain, a later analysis derived a clonal expansion index from normalized ranks of inferred template counts within each repertoire. Generation probabilities in a later analysis came from a VDJ recombination model fitted to out-of-frame rearrangements, and those results were checked against IGoR. A later analysis scored TCR-TCR, TCR-HLA and TCR-CMV co-occurrence with hypergeometric tests, applying a repertoire-size bias correction to TCR pairs. False discovery rates were estimated in a later analysis by permuting HLA or CMV assignments 20 times. In a later analysis, co-occurring TCRs were grouped using DBSCAN, and TCRdist sequence similarity was added for clustering within HLA-allele-positive subsets. Repertoires with fewer than 30,000 or more than 120,000 public chains were left out of co-occurrence clustering, as were five repertoires with anomalous nucleotide sharing. As stored in TCRdb, this immuneACCESS dataset retains in-frame rearrangements with V and J assigned. A fraction of the clones does not appear; measured against another copy, unresolved V genes explain less than half of the discrepancy, and the remainder lacks a known reason. V, J and clone size reflect that table, while D and trimming were determined from the DNA. This sample holds about 43,000 clones; roughly 60% were observed only once. About 8.5% of the sample rests with the top ten.

V gives up 4 bases and J gives up 0 bases, and the segment between their germline ends measures 8 bases. The CDR3 starts with the cysteine, ends with the phenylalanine, and has 14 residues. The sequence is cut down to CDR3 DNA, 42 bases in frame from base 1. As encoded in the germline V gene, CDR1 is SGHAT while CDR2 is FQNNGV. Recombination linked TRBV11-2 to TRBJ2-3; no D gene call is confident. Input material: PBMCs. This receptor was identified in a human donor in good health. The CDR3 has the sequence CASSSLSSTDTQYF. The base sequence is TGTGCCAGCAGCTCCCTTTCTAGCACAGATACGCAGTATTTT.